This T cell receptor (beta chain) is from a study of control samples from healthy donors and cancer patients. Clones were sequenced by immunoSEQ multiplex PCR, and TCRdb holds only the in-frame ones, with some missing. Of about 150,000 clones listed, about 94% are singletons. The material sequenced was blood. The source of this sequence is a man aged 40-55 years in good health.

The CDR3 spells CASSSATPNTEAFF. CDR3 DNA: TGTGCCAGCAGTTCAGCGACACCGAACACTGAAGCTTTCTTT. This sequence joins TRBV27 and TRBJ1-1; D remains unclear. V lost 4 bases, J lost 1 base, and 10 bases lay in between. Germline V gene lookup returns CDR1 MNHEY and CDR2 SMNVEV (reference sequence). The CDR3 runs to 14 residues.